This T cell receptor (beta chain) was captured by sequencing in a study of CD8 T cells in Susac syndrome. Trimming stripped 10 bases from V and 6 bases from J, with 7 bases between. The CDR3 spans 9 residues. Per germline, CDR1 MNHEY and CDR2 SMNVEV (reference sequence). An amount of RNA that ranged from roughly 0.45 to 1 ug was reverse transcribed with random hexamers. TCRdb called the immunoSEQ multiplex PCR reads again in MiXCR, with one record for every CDR3 protein. The data contain 100,000 to 150,000 distinct CDR3 sequences, 90% to 95% of them seen just once; the ten biggest clones take up around 0.12%.

This receptor was taken from a human donor with multiple sclerosis. The sequencing sample was made of CD4+ T cells from PBMCs. The gene calls are TRBV27 and TRBJ2-7; D gene ambiguous. The CDR3 DNA follows: TGTGCCATCAACTGCGAGCAGTACTTC. This translates into CAINCEQYF.